This TCR beta chain originates from a study of cytomegalovirus exposure and HLA in healthy donors. General study findings and limits: A missense DCLRE1C variant was associated with V- and J-gene trimming of TCR beta chains in a later analysis, and an independent cohort replicated the association. Earlier findings revealed that most TCR beta V segments proved productive either about 90% or about 30% of the time.

In regard to this clone: Its antigen is not known.

At collection, donors were nominally healthy, but unrecorded immune exposures were probable. V was pared by 0 bases and J by 6 bases, with 19 bases between. The CDR3 has 17 residues. Germline CDR1 reads SGHDT; CDR2 reads YYEEEE. Primers included in the PCR were 60 Vbeta and 13 Jbeta primers. Sequenced by immunoSEQ multiplex PCR; TCRdb stores in-frame clones only, minus some. The profile shows more than 150,000 clones, 77% of them singletons. The chain is built from TRBV5-6 and TRBJ2-1; a possible D gene is TRBD2 (7 bases). This TCR was sampled from a man younger than 30 in good health and CMV-seronegative. The material sequenced was PBMCs. The CDR3 here is CASSLVRAGRGANEQFF. The DNA for the CDR3 is TGTGCCAGCAGCTTGGTTAGGGCCGGTCGGGGGGCCAATGAGCAGTTCTTC.